This T cell receptor (beta chain) was observed in a study of blood T cell repertoires in COVID-19 (dated by TCRdb to the early 2020s). With respect to the entire study: Samples covering the acute and convalescent phases of COVID-19 were provided by collaborators in the United States, Italy and Spain. The dataset comprised deeply sampled blood TCRbeta repertoires from subjects exposed to, actively infected with, or recovered from COVID-19. HLA class I and class II types, where available, came from metadata supplied by the sample provider rather than from assay-based typing. The prospective study material was composed of cDNA or gDNA derived from T cells, B-cell-depleted T cells, or PBMCs. The repertoires were released in a freely available public database intended as a resource for research on the immune response to SARS-CoV-2. Sample metadata almost always included a de-identified subject ID, COVID-19 status, age in years and sex. The samples were drawn from the first 160 participants of the ongoing ImmuneRACE study and from over 950 subjects provided by 6 global collaborators. Points the paper makes about the study in general: The quantity of clinical and demographic metadata differed by source and by participant and was supplied without curation.

The immunoSEQ Assay, a bias-controlled multiplex PCR, was used to amplify TCRbeta CDR3 regions from genomic DNA. The paper's data handling went like this. The number of nucleated cells in each sample was estimated by amplification of reference gene primers within the assay. To quantify the absolute abundance of each unique TCRbeta CDR3 rearrangement, sequence reads were collapsed and filtered. For each sample, productive Simpson clonality was calculated as the square root of Simpson's diversity index over productive rearrangements. What TCRdb holds here is the immuneACCESS table cut down to in-frame rearrangements. Part of the clones is not present; checked against another copy, under half of the missing clones reflect an unresolved V gene, and the others are unexplained. V, J and clone size are taken as reported in that table, and D and trimming were inferred from the DNA itself. This sample has approximately 170,000 clones in its table, and about nine tenths of those were observed once. The biggest ten clones account for roughly 5% of the sample.

A single count supports this clone. Its antigen target is currently unknown. No clone much larger than this one lies a single base away; base qualities are absent. CDR1 and CDR2 are drawn from the germline V gene: KGHDR, SFDVKD. From its cysteine to its phenylalanine, the CDR3 spans 12 amino acids. The only DNA kept is the CDR3, 36 bases in frame from the first base. Trimmed from V: 6 bases; trimmed from J: 7 bases; junction bases lacking a gene match: 2. One collaborating source in Seattle enrolled patients during active infection and followed them longitudinally through the course of disease. Collaborating institutions collected whole blood in K2EDTA tubes following their own protocols. For TCRbeta analysis, collaborators shipped samples as frozen whole blood, isolated PBMCs, or DNA extracted from either of those sample types.

The source material was peripheral blood. The chain joins TRBV24-1 to TRBJ2-1, with 7 middle bases fitting TRBD2. This clonotype was sampled from a young man with COVID-19, enrolled during active disease. This receptor has the CDR3 CATSLAVNEQFF. The DNA is as follows: TGTGCCACCAGTCTAGCGGTTAATGAGCAGTTCTTC.